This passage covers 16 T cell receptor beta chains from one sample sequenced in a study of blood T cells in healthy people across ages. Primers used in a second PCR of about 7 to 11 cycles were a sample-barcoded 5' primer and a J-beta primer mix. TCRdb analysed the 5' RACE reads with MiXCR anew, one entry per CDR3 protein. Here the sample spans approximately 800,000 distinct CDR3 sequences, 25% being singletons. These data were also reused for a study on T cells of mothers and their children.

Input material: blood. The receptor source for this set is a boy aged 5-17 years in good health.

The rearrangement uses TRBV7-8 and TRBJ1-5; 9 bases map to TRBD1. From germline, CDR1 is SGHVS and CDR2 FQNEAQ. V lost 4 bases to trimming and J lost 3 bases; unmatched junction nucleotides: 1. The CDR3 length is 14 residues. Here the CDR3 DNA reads TGTGCCAGCAGCTACAGGGGGCTCAATCAGCCCCAGCATTTT. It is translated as CASSYRGLNQPQHF.

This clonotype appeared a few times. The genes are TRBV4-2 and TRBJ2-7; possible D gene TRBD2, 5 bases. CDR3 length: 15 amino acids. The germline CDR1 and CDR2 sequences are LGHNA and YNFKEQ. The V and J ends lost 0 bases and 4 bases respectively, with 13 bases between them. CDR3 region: CASSQDTGLEYEQYF. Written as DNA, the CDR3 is TGTGCCAGCAGCCAAGATACGGGATTGGAGTACGAGCAGTACTTC.

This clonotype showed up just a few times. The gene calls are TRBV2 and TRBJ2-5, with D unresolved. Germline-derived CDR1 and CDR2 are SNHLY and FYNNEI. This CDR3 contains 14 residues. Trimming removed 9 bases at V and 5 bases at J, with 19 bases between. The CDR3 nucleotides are TGTGCCAGAGAGATCCAATCTACGCGGGAGACCCAGTACTTC. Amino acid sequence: CAREIQSTRETQYF. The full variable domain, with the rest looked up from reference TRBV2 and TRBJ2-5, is EPEVTQTPSHQVTQMGQEVILRCVPISNHLYFYWYRQILGQKVEFLVSFYNNEISEKSEIFDDQFSVERPDGSNFTLKIRSTKLEDSAMYFCAREIQSTRETQYFGPGTRLLVL.

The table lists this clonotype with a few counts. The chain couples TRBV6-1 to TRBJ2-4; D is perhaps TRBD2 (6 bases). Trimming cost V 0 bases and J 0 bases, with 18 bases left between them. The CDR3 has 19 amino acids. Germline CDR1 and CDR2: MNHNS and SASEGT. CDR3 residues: CASSEARGLMDVAKNIQYF. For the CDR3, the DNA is TGTGCCAGCAGTGAAGCGCGGGGACTGATGGACGTAGCCAAAAACATTCAGTACTTC.

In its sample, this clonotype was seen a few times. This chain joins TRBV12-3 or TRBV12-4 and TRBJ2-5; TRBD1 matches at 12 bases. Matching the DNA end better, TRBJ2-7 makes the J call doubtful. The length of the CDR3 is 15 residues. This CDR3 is CASSGDRGPPYEQYF. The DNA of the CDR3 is TGTGCCAGCAGTGGGGACAGGGGGCCCCCCTACGAGCAGTACTTC.

In DNA form, the CDR3 reads TGCACCAGCAGCCAAGGTTCTAGCACAGGCTACAATGAGCAGTCCTTC. This encodes CTSSQGSSTGYNEQSF. The rearrangement uses TRBV1 and TRBJ2-5; the table's D call of TRBD1 was not tested on the DNA. TRBV1 is shown as a pseudogene. CDR3 length: 16 residues.

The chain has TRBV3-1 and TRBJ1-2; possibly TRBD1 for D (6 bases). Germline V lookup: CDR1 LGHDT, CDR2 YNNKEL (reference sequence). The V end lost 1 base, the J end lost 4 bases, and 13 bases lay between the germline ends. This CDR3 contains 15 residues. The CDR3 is CASSQVGGRAYGYTF. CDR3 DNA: TGTGCCAGCAGCCAAGTCGGGGGGCGCGCCTATGGCTACACCTTC.

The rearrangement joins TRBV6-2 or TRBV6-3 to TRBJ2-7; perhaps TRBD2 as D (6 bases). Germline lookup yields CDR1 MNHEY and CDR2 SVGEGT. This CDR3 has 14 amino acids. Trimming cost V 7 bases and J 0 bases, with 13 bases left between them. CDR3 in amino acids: CASTEGPPSYEQYF. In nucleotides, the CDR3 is TGTGCCAGCACGGAGGGCCCGCCCTCCTACGAGCAGTACTTC.

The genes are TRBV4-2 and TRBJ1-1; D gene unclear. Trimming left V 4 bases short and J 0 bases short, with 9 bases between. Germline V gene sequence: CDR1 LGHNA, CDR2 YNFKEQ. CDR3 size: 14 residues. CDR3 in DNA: TGTGCCAGCAGCCCAGAGGGCATGAACACTGAAGCTTTCTTT. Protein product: CASSPEGMNTEAFF.

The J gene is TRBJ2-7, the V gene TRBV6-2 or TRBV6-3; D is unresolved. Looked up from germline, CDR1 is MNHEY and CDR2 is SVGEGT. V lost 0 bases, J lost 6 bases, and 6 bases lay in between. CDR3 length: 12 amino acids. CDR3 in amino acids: CASSYSTAEQYF. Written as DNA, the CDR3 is TGTGCCAGCAGTTACTCGACGGCCGAGCAGTACTTC.

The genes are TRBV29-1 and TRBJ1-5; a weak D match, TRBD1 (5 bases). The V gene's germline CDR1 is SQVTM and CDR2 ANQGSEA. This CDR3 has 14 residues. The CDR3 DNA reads TGCAGTACGCGCAGGGAGTATAGCAATCAGCCCCAGCATTTT. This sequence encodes CSTRREYSNQPQHF.

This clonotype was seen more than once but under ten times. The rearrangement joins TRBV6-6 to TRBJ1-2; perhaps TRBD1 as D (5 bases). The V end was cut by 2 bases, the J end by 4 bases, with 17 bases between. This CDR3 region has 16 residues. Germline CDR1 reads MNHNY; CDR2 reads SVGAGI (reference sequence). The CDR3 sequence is CASSYADSRDPYGYTF. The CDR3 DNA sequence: TGTGCCAGCAGTTACGCCGACAGCCGGGACCCCTATGGCTACACCTTC.

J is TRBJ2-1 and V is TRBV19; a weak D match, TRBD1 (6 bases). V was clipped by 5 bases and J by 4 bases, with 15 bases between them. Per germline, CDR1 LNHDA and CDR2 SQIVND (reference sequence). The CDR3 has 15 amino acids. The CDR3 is CASSLQGIVYNEQFF. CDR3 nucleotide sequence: TGTGCCAGTAGTCTTCAGGGGATTGTTTACAATGAGCAGTTCTTC.

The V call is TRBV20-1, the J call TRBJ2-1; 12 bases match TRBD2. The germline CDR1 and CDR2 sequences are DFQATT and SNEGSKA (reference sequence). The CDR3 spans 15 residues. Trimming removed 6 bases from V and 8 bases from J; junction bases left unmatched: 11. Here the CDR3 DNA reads TGCAGTGCCAACCCTAAACTAGCGGGAGGTCATGAGCAGTTCTTC. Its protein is CSANPKLAGGHEQFF.

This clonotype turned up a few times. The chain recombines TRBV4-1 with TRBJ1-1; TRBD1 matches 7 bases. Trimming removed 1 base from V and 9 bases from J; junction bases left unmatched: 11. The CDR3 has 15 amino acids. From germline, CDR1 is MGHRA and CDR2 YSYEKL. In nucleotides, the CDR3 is TGCGCCAGCAGCCAAGGTTTGGGACAGATCGATCAAGCTTTCTTT. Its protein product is CASSQGLGQIDQAFF.

The CDR3 DNA sequence: TGCAGCGTGGTGACAGACCGCTACGGAAAACTGTTTTTT. It yields the protein CSVVTDRYGKLFF. The V call is TRBV29-1, the J call TRBJ1-4, with a possible D match to TRBD1 (5 bases). Trimming shortened V by 6 bases and J by 10 bases, and 18 bases separated the two germline ends. CDR1 SQVTM and CDR2 ANQGSEA come from the germline V gene. The CDR3 is made up of 13 amino acids.